This T cell receptor beta chain was sequenced in a study of post-analysis software for immune sequencing data. Findings of the study overall: Patients had higher frequencies than controls of about 5 TRBV segments, including TRBV5-6, TRBV5-1 and TRBV20-1.

Prepared libraries of TCR beta cDNA carried unique molecular identifiers. TCRdb fed the PCR reads into MiXCR, producing one record per CDR3 protein. The table shows about 460,000 distinct CDR3 sequences, with approximately 45% occurring only once. Only a few counts were recorded for this clonotype. Its target is unknown. The CDR3 runs to 15 residues. The V gene lost 0 bases and the J gene lost 3 bases, with 11 bases spanning the gap. Germline V gene data show CDR1 as MNHEY and CDR2 as SVGAGI. This chain connects TRBV6-5 to TRBJ1-1; D unresolved. Input material: blood. The TCR sequence derives from a girl between 5 and 17 years old with multiple sclerosis. This CDR3 reads CASSYSIFGDTEAFF. The CDR3 nucleotides are TGTGCCAGCAGTTACTCGATATTCGGGGACACTGAAGCTTTCTTT.